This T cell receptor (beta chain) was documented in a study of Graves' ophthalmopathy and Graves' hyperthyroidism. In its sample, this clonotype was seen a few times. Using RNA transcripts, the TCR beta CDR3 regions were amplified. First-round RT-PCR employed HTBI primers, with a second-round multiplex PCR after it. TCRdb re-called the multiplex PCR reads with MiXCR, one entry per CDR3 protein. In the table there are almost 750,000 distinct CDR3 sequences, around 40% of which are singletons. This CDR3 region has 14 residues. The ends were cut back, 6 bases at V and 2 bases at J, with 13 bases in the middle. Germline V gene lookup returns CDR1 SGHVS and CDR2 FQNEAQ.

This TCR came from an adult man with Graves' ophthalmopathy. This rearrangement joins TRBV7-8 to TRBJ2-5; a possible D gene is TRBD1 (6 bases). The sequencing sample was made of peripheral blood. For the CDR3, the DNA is TGTGCCAGCAGTTACGAGGACAGACAAGAGACCCAGTACTTC. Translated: CASSYEDRQETQYF.